A selection of T cell receptor beta chains follows, all from one sample in a study of OX40 agonist ivuxolimab in advanced cancers. Clones were read by immunoSEQ multiplex PCR, and TCRdb kept only the in-frame ones, dropping some. The sample holds about 89,000 clones, 86% seen once. The specimen was CD4+ or CD8+ T cells sorted from blood, collected in a trial of the OX40 agonist ivuxolimab. Receptors originate from an adult with an advanced solid tumor such as melanoma, head and neck, liver or kidney cancer. CDR3s include the opening cysteine and the closing phenylalanine or tryptophan. The order of the fields is J gene, V gene, CDR3 protein.

j_gene: TRBJ1-2
v_gene: TRBV6-5
CDR3aa: CASSYAGGVYGYTF

j_gene: TRBJ2-3
v_gene: TRBV5-5
CDR3aa: CASSHVQDVDHTQYF

j_gene: TRBJ1-6
v_gene: TRBV5-8
CDR3aa: CASTEDSYRSPLHF

j_gene: TRBJ2-1
v_gene: TRBV27
CDR3aa: CASSLRGGHEQFF

j_gene: TRBJ1-6
v_gene: TRBV6-6
CDR3aa: CASSYRGYDSPLHF

j_gene: TRBJ1-1
v_gene: TRBV5-1
CDR3aa: CASSLWGPGTIDTEAFF

j_gene: TRBJ1-1
v_gene: TRBV18
CDR3aa: CASSPPVQFEAFF

j_gene: TRBJ1-4
v_gene: TRBV6-5
CDR3aa: CASSSGSTNEKLFF

j_gene: TRBJ2-7
v_gene: TRBV19
CDR3aa: CASSYSPYEQYF

j_gene: TRBJ2-1
v_gene: TRBV11-2
CDR3aa: CASSLTPSGSSSEQFF

j_gene: TRBJ1-4
v_gene: TRBV2
CDR3aa: CASSSRGPANEKLFF

j_gene: TRBJ2-3
v_gene: TRBV10-3
CDR3aa: CAISERTGLDTQYF

j_gene: TRBJ2-7
v_gene: TRBV2
CDR3aa: CATSRVVHF

j_gene: TRBJ2-3
v_gene: TRBV7-6
CDR3aa: CASRPTRLASDTQYF

j_gene: TRBJ1-1
v_gene: TRBV6-5
CDR3aa: CASSPGGAYTEAFF

j_gene: TRBJ1-6
v_gene: TRBV15
CDR3aa: CATSRRDGGVMNSPLHF

j_gene: TRBJ2-3
v_gene: TRBV7-9
CDR3aa: CASSPTGGLAGRTDTQYF

j_gene: TRBJ1-1
v_gene: TRBV29-1
CDR3aa: CSVELDVNTEAFF

j_gene: TRBJ2-7
v_gene: TRBV6-6
CDR3aa: CASSYSGHVTF

j_gene: TRBJ2-7
v_gene: TRBV11-2
CDR3aa: CASSPNIGRWLYEQYF

j_gene: TRBJ2-3
v_gene: TRBV18
CDR3aa: CASSPEGLAGGDTQYF

j_gene: TRBJ1-1
v_gene: TRBV7-3
CDR3aa: CASSPDKTRKAEAFF

j_gene: TRBJ2-3
v_gene: TRBV9
CDR3aa: CASSALASGGASDTQYF

j_gene: TRBJ1-2
v_gene: TRBV15
CDR3aa: CATSLSGNYGYTF

j_gene: TRBJ1-2
v_gene: TRBV5-6
CDR3aa: CASSLRPGPEKYGYTF

j_gene: TRBJ1-1
v_gene: TRBV5-1
CDR3aa: CASSLGPQGGENTEAFF

j_gene: TRBJ1-5
v_gene: TRBV4-1
CDR3aa: CASSATGKEQPQHF

j_gene: TRBJ2-3
v_gene: TRBV4-1
CDR3aa: CASSQGAPRGDTQYF

j_gene: TRBJ1-1
v_gene: TRBV28
CDR3aa: CASSQQGGHLNTEAFF

j_gene: TRBJ2-1
v_gene: TRBV29-1
CDR3aa: CSVEGGGGRDSYNEQFF

j_gene: TRBJ2-7
v_gene: TRBV30
CDR3aa: CAWSERGISYEQYF

j_gene: TRBJ2-5
v_gene: TRBV19
CDR3aa: CASSDPGVAGGPGTQYF

j_gene: TRBJ1-2
v_gene: TRBV29-1
CDR3aa: CSVESREKPGYTF

j_gene: TRBJ2-3
v_gene: TRBV2
CDR3aa: CASRELPDTQYF

j_gene: TRBJ1-2
v_gene: TRBV29-1
CDR3aa: CSVDKETYGYTF

j_gene: TRBJ2-6
v_gene: TRBV18
CDR3aa: CASSNLEQGANVLTF

j_gene: TRBJ2-5
v_gene: TRBV5-4
CDR3aa: CASSVGQGQETQYF

j_gene: TRBJ1-2
v_gene: TRBV7-3
CDR3aa: CASSLGGPQANYGYTF

j_gene: TRBJ1-5
v_gene: TRBV30
CDR3aa: CAWSVGGTGSNQPQHF

j_gene: TRBJ2-5
v_gene: TRBV7-2
CDR3aa: CASSFVSGQETQYF

j_gene: TRBJ2-7
v_gene: TRBV7-8
CDR3aa: CASSPFSGGGYEQYF

j_gene: TRBJ1-6
v_gene: TRBV27
CDR3aa: CASSLKLTSPLHF

j_gene: TRBJ1-1
v_gene: TRBV7-9
CDR3aa: CASSYDSRGTEAFF

j_gene: TRBJ1-5
v_gene: TRBV11-1
CDR3aa: CASSLTGNQPQHF

j_gene: TRBJ2-5
v_gene: TRBV19
CDR3aa: CASSIGQTQYF

j_gene: TRBJ2-7
v_gene: TRBV19
CDR3aa: CASSMDAVPGREQYF